The 26 T cell receptor beta chains below come from one sample, sequenced in a study of T cell changes during pregnancy in multiple sclerosis. Only in-frame clones appear in the TCRdb table, and some are missing; sequencing was by immunoSEQ multiplex PCR. The sample lists fewer than 50,000 clones, approximately 91% occurring once. Source: CD4+ T cells from peripheral blood mononuclear cells, taken in the first trimester of pregnancy. Every receptor here comes from a female donor with multiple sclerosis, enrolled in a pregnancy study.

This chain links TRBV6-1 with TRBJ1-4; TRBD1 is a possible D gene (6 bases). Trimming pared 3 bases from V and 8 bases from J, leaving 16 bases between. The CDR3 has 15 residues. Germline CDR1 reads MNHNS; CDR2 reads SASEGT. DNA for the CDR3: TGTGCCAGCAGTGAGCCAGGGGAAGGTAGAGAAAAACTGTTTTTT. Translation gives CASSEPGEGREKLFF.

This rearrangement joins TRBV19 to TRBJ1-2, with TRBD1 matching 8 bases. This CDR3 is built from 17 residues. V shed 5 bases, J shed 7 bases, and the junction held 18 bases outside the gene matches. Germline V gene sequence: CDR1 LNHDA, CDR2 SQIVND (reference sequence). The chain's CDR3 is CASSDLKRQGASAGYTF. The CDR3 DNA reads as TGTGCCAGTAGTGACCTCAAGCGGCAGGGGGCCTCCGCTGGCTACACCTTC.

The V gene is TRBV5-1, the J gene TRBJ1-5; tentative D call: TRBD1 (5 bases). The ends were cut back, 4 bases at V and 3 bases at J, with 14 bases in the middle. This CDR3 is 15 amino acids long. Germline CDR1 is SGHRS and CDR2 is YFSETQ. The CDR3 is CASSPEGILNQPQHF. CDR3 DNA sequence: TGCGCCAGCAGCCCGGAGGGGATTCTCAATCAGCCCCAGCATTTT.

The J gene is TRBJ1-2, the V gene TRBV7-9; D perhaps matches TRBD1 (5 bases). There are 14 residues in the CDR3. Looked up from germline, CDR1 is SEHNR and CDR2 is FQNEAQ (reference sequence). V dropped 1 base and J dropped 8 bases, with 14 bases sitting between them. This CDR3 is CASSLEGLVKGYTF. The CDR3 region has the DNA TGTGCCAGCAGCTTAGAGGGGTTAGTGAAAGGCTACACCTTC. The variable domain in full, completed from reference TRBV7-9 and TRBJ1-2, reads DTGVSQNPRHKITKRGQNVTFRCDPISEHNRLYWYRQTLGQGPEFLTYFQNEAQLEKSRLLSDRFSAERPKGSFSTLEIQRTEQGDSAMYLCASSLEGLVKGYTFGSGTRLTVV.

The gene calls are TRBV5-1 and TRBJ2-1; 10 bases line up with TRBD2. The CDR3 sequence is 15 residues long. Trimming cost V 2 bases and J 6 bases; bases outside gene matches: 5. Germline lookup yields CDR1 SGHRS and CDR2 YFSETQ. This chain's CDR3 is CASSFQAGGPNEQFF. CDR3 nucleotide sequence: TGCGCCAGCAGCTTCCAAGCGGGAGGGCCCAATGAGCAGTTCTTC.

CDR3 bases: TGTGCCAGCAGCTCCCAGACTGGCAACACTGAAGCTTTCTTT. Translating it yields CASSSQTGNTEAFF. The chain carries TRBV7-2 and TRBJ1-1; D unclear. Trimming left V 4 bases short and J 2 bases short, with 11 bases between. The CDR3 is 14 residues long. Germline V lookup: CDR1 SGHTA, CDR2 FQGNSA.

CDR3 protein: CASSGPSRYGYTF. The CDR3 DNA is TGTGCCAGCAGTGGTCCTTCTCGCTATGGCTACACCTTC. The chain has TRBV6-1 and TRBJ1-2; D is uncertain. V shed 4 bases and J shed 4 bases, with 10 bases lying between them. CDR1 is MNHNS, CDR2 SASEGT, per germline. The CDR3 totals 13 residues.

The chain combines TRBV18 with TRBJ1-3; D not resolved. The germline V gene has CDR1 KGHSH and CDR2 LQKENI. CDR3 size: 14 residues. The V end was cut by 3 bases, the J end by 4 bases, with 10 bases between. The CDR3 is CASSPGSRGNTIYF. For the CDR3, the DNA is TGTGCCAGCTCACCCGGGAGTAGGGGAAACACCATATATTTT.

The chain links TRBV27 to TRBJ2-7, with TRBD1 identical over 7 bases. This CDR3 comprises 12 residues. J was trimmed by 6 bases and V by 4 bases; bases with no gene match: 3. Germline loops: CDR1 MNHEY, CDR2 SMNVEV (reference sequence). CDR3 sequence: CASSSRTGEQYF. For the CDR3, the DNA is TGTGCCAGCAGTTCCAGGACAGGCGAGCAGTACTTC.

The DNA for the CDR3 is TGTGCCAGCAGCTTCGCAGGGATCTCCTACGAGCAGTACTTC. This encodes CASSFAGISYEQYF. V gene TRBV7-8 combines with J gene TRBJ2-7, with D tentatively TRBD1 (5 bases). Germline V lookup: CDR1 SGHVS, CDR2 FQNEAQ. V lost 3 bases and J lost 0, with 9 bases in between. The CDR3 extends over 14 amino acids.

The chain links TRBV19 to TRBJ1-5; 12 bases agree with TRBD1. Germline CDR1 and CDR2: LNHDA and SQIVND (reference sequence). After removal of 5 bases from V and 7 bases from J, the junction contained 9 bases not matched to a gene. This CDR3 spans 16 amino acids. CDR3 bases: TGTGCCAGTAGTGCGACCGGGACAGGGGGCCGACAGCCCCAGCATTTT. It translates to CASSATGTGGRQPQHF.

This chain joins TRBV27 and TRBJ2-7, with a tentative D call TRBD2 (6 bases). Trimming took 3 bases from V and 3 from J, leaving 12 bases between them. The CDR3 contains 14 residues. Germline CDR1 reads MNHEY; CDR2 reads SMNVEV (reference sequence). CDR3 amino acids: CASSFEGGNYEQYF. In DNA form, the CDR3 reads TGTGCCAGCAGTTTCGAAGGCGGGAACTACGAGCAGTACTTC.

The rearrangement uses TRBV19 and TRBJ2-7, with TRBD1 matching 7 bases. With 6 bases clipped from V and 2 bases from J, the junction kept 7 bases outside the gene matches. The germline gives CDR1 LNHDA, CDR2 SQIVND (reference sequence). The CDR3 covers 14 residues. CDR3 nucleotides: TGTGCCAGTAGCTCAAGGGGGCTGGCCTACGAGCAGTACTTC. Residues: CASSSRGLAYEQYF.

The CDR3 coding sequence is TGTGCCAGCACTAGCGGGAGAGACGAGCAGTACTTC. Its translation is CASTSGRDEQYF. J is TRBJ2-7 and V is TRBV2; TRBD2 aligns across 10 bases. V shed 7 bases, J shed 5 bases, and the junction held 2 bases outside the gene matches. In germline, CDR1 is SNHLY, CDR2 FYNNEI. This CDR3 is built from 12 residues.

This clone was recorded once. V gene TRBV5-1 combines with J gene TRBJ1-2; 12 nucleotides agree with TRBD1. The CDR3 is made up of 17 amino acids. J gave up 5 bases and V 4 bases, and 12 bases lay outside the gene matches. Germline V gene data show CDR1 as SGHRS and CDR2 as YFSETQ. The CDR3 nucleotides read TGCGCCAGCAGCCCGAAAGGGGACAGGGGGCTAGGATATGGCTACACCTTC. As protein: CASSPKGDRGLGYGYTF.

The chain uses TRBV29-1 and TRBJ2-3, with a weak D call TRBD1 (6 bases). Trimming pared 6 bases from V and 4 bases from J, leaving 11 bases between. Germline CDR1 and CDR2: SQVTM and ANQGSEA. CDR3 size: 12 residues. The CDR3 spells CSVSRGSDTQYF. CDR3 DNA sequence: TGCAGCGTGTCCAGGGGATCAGATACGCAGTATTTT.

The V and J genes are TRBV7-2 and TRBJ2-2, with 16 positions matching TRBD2. The germline gives CDR1 SGHTA, CDR2 FQGNSA. This CDR3 comprises 16 residues. The trim removed 5 bases at V and 6 bases at J, leaving 3 bases unmatched. CDR3 amino acids: CASSQGLAGGAGELFF. The DNA for the CDR3 is TGTGCCAGCAGCCAGGGACTAGCGGGAGGGGCCGGGGAGCTGTTTTTT.

In its sample, this clone was seen once. V and J are TRBV10-3 and TRBJ2-6; 13 bases are shared with TRBD2. V was pared by 11 bases and J by 0 bases, with 4 bases of the junction left unmatched. Germline values: CDR1 ENHRY, CDR2 SYGVKD. The CDR3 sequence is 16 residues long. The CDR3 sequence is CAVGTSGVSGANVLTF. The DNA of the CDR3 is TGTGCCGTCGGGACTAGCGGGGTCTCTGGGGCCAACGTCCTGACTTTC.

The V gene is TRBV7-2, the J gene TRBJ2-2; no clear D. The ends were cut back, 5 bases at V and 5 bases at J, with 9 bases in the middle. The CDR3 is 13 amino acids. CDR1 and CDR2 (germline): SGHTA, FQGNSA. CDR3 sequence reads: CASSDVATGELFF. CDR3 DNA sequence: TGTGCCAGCAGCGATGTGGCTACCGGGGAGCTGTTTTTT.

The chain carries TRBV5-4 and TRBJ2-1; 9 bases are shared with TRBD1. The CDR3 is 15 residues long. The junction had 5 bases not matched to a gene; V was cut back by 1 base and J by 6 bases. Germline loops: CDR1 SGHNT, CDR2 YYREEE (reference sequence). The CDR3 reads CASSLIGTGSNEQFF. CDR3 nucleotide sequence: TGTGCCAGCAGCTTGATTGGGACAGGGTCCAATGAGCAGTTCTTC.

This chain connects TRBV5-6 to TRBJ1-2; unclear D gene. Germline V gives CDR1 SGHDT, CDR2 YYEEEE. The V and J ends lost 5 bases and 8 bases respectively, with 13 bases between them. The CDR3 runs to 12 residues. The CDR3 reads CASSSYSLGYTF. Here the CDR3 DNA reads TGTGCCAGCAGTTCCTATTCACTGGGCTACACCTTC.

In this sample, this clone turned up once. V and J are TRBV10-3 and TRBJ1-2; 7 nucleotides match TRBD1. Trimming at V came to 4 bases and at J to 2 bases, leaving 7 bases not matched to a gene. Looked up from germline, CDR1 is ENHRY and CDR2 is SYGVKD. CDR3 size: 15 residues. CDR3 amino acids: CAISGGTALNYGYTF. In DNA, the CDR3 is TGTGCCATCAGTGGTGGGACAGCGCTAAACTATGGCTACACCTTC.

The chain carries TRBV19 and TRBJ2-1, with 11 bases aligning to TRBD2. J was trimmed by 7 bases and V by 5 bases; bases with no gene match: 7. The germline V gene encodes CDR1 LNHDA and CDR2 SQIVND (reference sequence). This CDR3 region has 15 residues. The CDR3 protein is CASSSLTSGINEQFF. DNA of the CDR3: TGTGCCAGTAGTTCCCTGACTAGCGGGATTAATGAGCAGTTCTTC.

This clone is a singleton in its sample. The CDR3 bases are TGTGCCAGCCGGACAGGGGCTGAAGAGACCCAGTACTTC. The encoded protein is CASRTGAEETQYF. The chain couples TRBV6-5 to TRBJ2-5, with 9 nucleotides matching TRBD1. Germline V lookup: CDR1 MNHEY, CDR2 SVGAGI. This CDR3 spans 13 amino acids. The ends lost 8 bases at V and 3 bases at J; junction bases unmatched: 4.

CDR3 in amino acids: CASSWGLATSYNEQFF. The CDR3 DNA sequence: TGTGCCAGCAGCTGGGGACTAGCGACATCCTACAATGAGCAGTTCTTC. The chain carries TRBV5-4 and TRBJ2-1; TRBD2 agrees at 10 bases. This CDR3 region has 16 residues. After removal of 3 bases from V and 1 base from J, the junction contained 4 bases not matched to a gene. Germline lookup yields CDR1 SGHNT and CDR2 YYREEE (reference sequence).

The gene calls are TRBV29-1 and TRBJ1-1, with D uncertain. This CDR3 has 12 residues. CDR1 is SQVTM and CDR2 is ANQGSEA in the germline V gene. V was pared by 5 bases and J by 2 bases, with 9 bases between. For the CDR3, the DNA is TGCAGCGTTAGAACGGTCAACACTGAAGCTTTCTTT. Protein sequence: CSVRTVNTEAFF.